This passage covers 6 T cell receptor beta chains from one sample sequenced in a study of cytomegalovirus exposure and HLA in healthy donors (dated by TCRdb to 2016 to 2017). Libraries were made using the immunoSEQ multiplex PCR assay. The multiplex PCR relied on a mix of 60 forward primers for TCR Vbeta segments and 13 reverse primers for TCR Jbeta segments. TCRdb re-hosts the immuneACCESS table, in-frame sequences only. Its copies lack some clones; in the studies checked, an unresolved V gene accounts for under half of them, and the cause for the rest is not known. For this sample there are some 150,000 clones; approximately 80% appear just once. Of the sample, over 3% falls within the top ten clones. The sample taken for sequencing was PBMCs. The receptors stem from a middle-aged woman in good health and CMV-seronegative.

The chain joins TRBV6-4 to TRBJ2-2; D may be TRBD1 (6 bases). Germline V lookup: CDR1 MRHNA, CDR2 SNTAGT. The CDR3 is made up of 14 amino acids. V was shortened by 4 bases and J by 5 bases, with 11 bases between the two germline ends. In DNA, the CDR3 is TGTGCCAGCAGTGTATTTAGGGGGACCGGGGAGCTGTTTTTT. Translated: CASSVFRGTGELFF.

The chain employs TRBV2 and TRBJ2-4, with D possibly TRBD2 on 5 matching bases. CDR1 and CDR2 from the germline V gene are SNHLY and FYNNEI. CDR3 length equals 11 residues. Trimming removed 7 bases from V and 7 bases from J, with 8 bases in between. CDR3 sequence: CASTRVNIQYF. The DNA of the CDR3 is TGTGCCAGCACGCGGGTTAACATTCAGTACTTC.

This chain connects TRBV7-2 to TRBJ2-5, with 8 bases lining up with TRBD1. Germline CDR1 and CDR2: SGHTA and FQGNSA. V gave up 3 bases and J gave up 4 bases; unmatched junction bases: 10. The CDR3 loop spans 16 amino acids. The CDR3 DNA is TGTGCCAGCAGCTTCTACGCAGGGGGCCGAGGAGAGACCCAGTACTTC. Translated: CASSFYAGGRGETQYF.

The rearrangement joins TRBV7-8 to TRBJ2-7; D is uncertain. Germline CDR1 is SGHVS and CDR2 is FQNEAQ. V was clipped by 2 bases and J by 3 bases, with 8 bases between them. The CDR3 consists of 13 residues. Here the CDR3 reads CASSLSPVYEQYF. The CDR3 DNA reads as TGTGCCAGCAGCTTATCCCCGGTCTACGAGCAGTACTTC.

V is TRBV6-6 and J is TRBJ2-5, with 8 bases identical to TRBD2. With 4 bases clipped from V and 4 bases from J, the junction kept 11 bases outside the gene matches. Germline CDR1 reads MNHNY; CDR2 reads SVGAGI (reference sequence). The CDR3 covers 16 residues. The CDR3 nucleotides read TGTGCCAGCAGTTGGCTCGGGGGGGAGGGGCGAGAGACCCAGTACTTC. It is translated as CASSWLGGEGRETQYF.

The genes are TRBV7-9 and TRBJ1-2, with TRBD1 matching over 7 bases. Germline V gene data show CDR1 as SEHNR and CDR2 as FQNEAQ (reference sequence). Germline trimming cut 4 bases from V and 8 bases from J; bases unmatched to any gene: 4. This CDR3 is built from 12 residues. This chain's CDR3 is CASSSYRGGYTF. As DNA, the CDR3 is TGTGCCAGCAGCTCCTACAGGGGCGGCTACACCTTC.